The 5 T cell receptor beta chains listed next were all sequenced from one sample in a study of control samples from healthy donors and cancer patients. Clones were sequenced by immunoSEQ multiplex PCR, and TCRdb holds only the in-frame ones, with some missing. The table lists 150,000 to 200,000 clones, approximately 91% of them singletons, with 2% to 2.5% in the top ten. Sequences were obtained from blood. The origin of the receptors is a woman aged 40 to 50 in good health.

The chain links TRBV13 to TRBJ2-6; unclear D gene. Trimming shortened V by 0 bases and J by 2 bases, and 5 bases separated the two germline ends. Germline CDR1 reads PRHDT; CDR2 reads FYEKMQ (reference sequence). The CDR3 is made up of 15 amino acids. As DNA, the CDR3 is TGTGCCAGCAGCTTAGGATCTCCTGGGGCCAACGTCCTGACTTTC. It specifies CASSLGSPGANVLTF.

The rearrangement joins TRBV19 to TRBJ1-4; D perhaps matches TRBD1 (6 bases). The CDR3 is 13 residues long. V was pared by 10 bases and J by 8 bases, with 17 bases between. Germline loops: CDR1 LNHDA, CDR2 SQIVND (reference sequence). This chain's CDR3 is CATNYGTREKLFF. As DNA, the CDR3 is TGTGCCACAAACTACGGGACAAGGGAAAAACTGTTTTTT.

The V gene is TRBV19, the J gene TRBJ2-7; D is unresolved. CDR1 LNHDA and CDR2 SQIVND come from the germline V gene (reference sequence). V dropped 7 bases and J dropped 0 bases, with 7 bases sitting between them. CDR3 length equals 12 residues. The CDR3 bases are TGTGCCAGTACCTCCGACTCCTACGAGCAGTACTTC. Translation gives CASTSDSYEQYF.

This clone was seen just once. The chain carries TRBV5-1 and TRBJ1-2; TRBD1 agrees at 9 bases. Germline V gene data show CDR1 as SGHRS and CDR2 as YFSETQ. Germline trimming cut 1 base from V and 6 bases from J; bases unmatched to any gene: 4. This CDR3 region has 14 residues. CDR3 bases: TGCGCCAGCAGCTTGTCGGGACAGGGAGATGGCTACACCTTC. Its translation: CASSLSGQGDGYTF.

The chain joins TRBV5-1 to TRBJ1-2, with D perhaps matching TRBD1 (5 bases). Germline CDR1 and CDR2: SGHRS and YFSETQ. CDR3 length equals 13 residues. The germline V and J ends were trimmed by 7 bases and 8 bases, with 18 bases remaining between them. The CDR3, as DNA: TGCGCCAGCGGGGCCGGAGCGGGTTACGGCTACACCTTC. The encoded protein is CASGAGAGYGYTF.